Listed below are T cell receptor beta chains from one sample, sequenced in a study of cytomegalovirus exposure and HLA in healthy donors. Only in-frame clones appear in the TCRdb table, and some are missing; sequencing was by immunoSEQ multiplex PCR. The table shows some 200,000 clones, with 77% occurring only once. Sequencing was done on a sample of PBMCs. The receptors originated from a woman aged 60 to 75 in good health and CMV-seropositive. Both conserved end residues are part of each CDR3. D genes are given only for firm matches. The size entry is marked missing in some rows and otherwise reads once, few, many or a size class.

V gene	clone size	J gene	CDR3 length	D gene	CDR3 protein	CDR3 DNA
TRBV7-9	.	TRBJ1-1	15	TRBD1	CASSFRTGGSTEAFF	TGTGCCAGCAGCTTTCGGACAGGGGGCTCCACTGAAGCTTTCTTT
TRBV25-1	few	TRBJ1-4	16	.	CASSGPGGGSREKLFF	TGTGCCAGCAGTGGCCCGGGGGGGGGCTCGAGGGAAAAACTGTTTTTT
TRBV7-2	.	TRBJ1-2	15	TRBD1	CASSLGQGGSYGYTF	TGTGCCAGCAGCTTAGGACAGGGCGGTAGCTATGGCTACACCTTC
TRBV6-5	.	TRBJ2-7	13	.	CASSPRIRDEQYF	TGTGCCAGCAGTCCAAGAATTCGGGACGAGCAGTACTTC
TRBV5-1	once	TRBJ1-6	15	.	CASSLQQGSDSPLHF	TGCGCCAGCAGCTTACAACAGGGTTCTGACTCACCCCTCCACTTT
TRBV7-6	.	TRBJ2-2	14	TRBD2	CASSLNRGAGELFF	TGTGCCAGCAGCTTAAACCGGGGGGCCGGGGAGCTGTTTTTT
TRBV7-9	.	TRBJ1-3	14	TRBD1	CASGSGTGGNTIYF	TGTGCCAGCGGCTCCGGGACAGGGGGAAACACCATATATTTT
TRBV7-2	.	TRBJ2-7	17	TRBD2	CASSLGIGSSGGYEQYF	TGTGCCAGCAGCTTAGGAATCGGGTCTAGCGGGGGCTACGAGCAGTACTTC
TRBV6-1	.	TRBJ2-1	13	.	CASRQVVYNEQFF	TGTGCCAGCAGACAGGTAGTATACAATGAGCAGTTCTTC
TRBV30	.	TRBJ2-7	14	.	CAWSLGGTSYEQYF	TGTGCCTGGAGTCTCGGCGGGACGTCCTACGAGCAGTACTTC
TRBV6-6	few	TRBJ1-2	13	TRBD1	CASSLVRGYGYTF	TGTGCCAGCAGTCTAGTCAGGGGGTATGGCTACACCTTC
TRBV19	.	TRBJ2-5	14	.	CASSENGGRETQYF	TGTGCCAGTAGTGAAAATGGGGGCCGAGAGACCCAGTACTTC
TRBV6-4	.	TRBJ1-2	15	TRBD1	CASSIFPTGVRGYTF	TGTGCCAGCAGCATCTTCCCGACAGGGGTACGTGGCTACACCTTC
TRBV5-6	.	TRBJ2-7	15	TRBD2	CASSFFSGRGYEQYF	TGTGCCAGCAGCTTTTTTAGCGGGAGAGGTTACGAGCAGTACTTC
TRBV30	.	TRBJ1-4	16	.	CAWSPTRTATNEKLFF	TGTGCCTGGAGTCCGACAAGGACAGCAACTAATGAAAAACTGTTTTTT
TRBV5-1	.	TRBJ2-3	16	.	CASSWPGGVSTDTQYF	TGCGCCAGCAGCTGGCCCGGCGGGGTTAGCACAGATACGCAGTATTTT
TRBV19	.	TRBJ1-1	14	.	CASSIKTANTEAFF	TGTGCCAGTAGTATCAAAACAGCGAACACTGAAGCTTTCTTT
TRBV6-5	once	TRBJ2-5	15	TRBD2	CASNSGTSGSETQYF	TGTGCCAGCAATTCCGGGACTAGCGGTTCAGAGACCCAGTACTTC
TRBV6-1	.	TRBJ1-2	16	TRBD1	CASSVEGASTNYGYTF	TGTGCCAGCAGTGTAGAGGGGGCCAGTACTAACTATGGCTACACCTTC
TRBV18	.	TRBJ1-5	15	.	CASSPPGGSDQPQHF	TGTGCCAGCTCACCTCCCGGGGGGTCGGATCAGCCCCAGCATTTT
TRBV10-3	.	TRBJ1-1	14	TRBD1	CAISSGQGNTEAFF	TGTGCCATCAGTTCGGGACAGGGGAACACTGAAGCTTTCTTT
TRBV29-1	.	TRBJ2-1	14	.	CSVEGDRTYNEQFF	TGCAGCGTTGAAGGTGACAGGACCTACAATGAGCAGTTCTTC
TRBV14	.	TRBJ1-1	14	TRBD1	CASSLTGGDTEAFF	TGTGCCAGCAGCCTAACAGGGGGGGACACTGAAGCTTTCTTT
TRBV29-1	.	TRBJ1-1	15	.	CSVEDRQTLNTEAFF	TGCAGCGTTGAAGATCGACAGACCTTGAACACTGAAGCTTTCTTT
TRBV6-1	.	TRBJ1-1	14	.	CASSELEGYTEAFF	TGTGCCAGCAGTGAATTGGAGGGCTACACTGAAGCTTTCTTT
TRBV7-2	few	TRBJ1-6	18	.	CASSLLERERTYNSPLHF	TGTGCCAGCAGCTTACTCGAACGGGAGCGAACTTATAATTCACCCCTCCACTTT
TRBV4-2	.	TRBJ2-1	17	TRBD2	CASSQDVRTSGSHEQFF	TGTGCCAGCAGCCAAGATGTGAGGACTAGCGGGAGTCATGAGCAGTTCTTC
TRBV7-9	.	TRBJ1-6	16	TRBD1	CASSLTTGGNDSPLHF	TGTGCCAGCAGCCTCACTACAGGGGGCAACGATTCACCCCTCCACTTT
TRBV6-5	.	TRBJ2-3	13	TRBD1	CASRGTGSDTQYF	TGTGCCAGCAGAGGGACAGGGTCCGATACGCAGTATTTT
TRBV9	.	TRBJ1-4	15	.	CASSVGLGAGEKLFF	TGTGCCAGCAGCGTAGGTCTGGGGGCAGGAGAAAAACTGTTTTTT
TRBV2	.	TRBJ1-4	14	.	CASSEVRAGEKLFF	TGTGCCAGCAGTGAAGTCAGGGCCGGTGAAAAACTGTTTTTT
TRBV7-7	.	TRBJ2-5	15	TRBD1	CASSVRDRHQETQYF	TGTGCCAGCAGCGTCCGGGACAGGCATCAAGAGACCCAGTACTTC
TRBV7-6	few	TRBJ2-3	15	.	CASSLHPSRADTQYF	TGTGCCAGCAGCTTACATCCTAGTCGGGCAGATACGCAGTATTTT
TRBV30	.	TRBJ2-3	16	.	CAWTQGWGLTQDTQYF	TGTGCCTGGACCCAAGGGTGGGGACTCACCCAGGATACGCAGTATTTT
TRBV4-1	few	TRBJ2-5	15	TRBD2	CASSQEAGRYETQYF	TGCGCCAGCAGCCAAGAGGCCGGGAGGTACGAGACCCAGTACTTC
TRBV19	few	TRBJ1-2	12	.	CASSIVPYGYTF	TGTGCCAGTAGTATTGTCCCTTATGGCTACACCTTC
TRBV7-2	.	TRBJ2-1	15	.	CASSLRSLALGEQFF	TGTGCCAGCAGTTTGAGGTCACTAGCTCTGGGTGAGCAGTTCTTC
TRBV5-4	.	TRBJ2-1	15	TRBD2	CASSLGGRAPNEQFF	TGTGCCAGCAGCTTGGGCGGGAGAGCCCCCAATGAGCAGTTCTTC
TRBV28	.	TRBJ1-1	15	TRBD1	CASSSHQGAGTEAFF	TGTGCCAGCAGTTCGCACCAGGGGGCAGGCACTGAAGCTTTCTTT
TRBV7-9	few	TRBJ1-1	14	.	CSGGPPFGHTEAFF	TGTTCCGGAGGACCCCCGTTTGGTCACACTGAAGCTTTCTTT
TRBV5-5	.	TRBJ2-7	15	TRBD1	CASTTPGTGGYEQYF	TGTGCCAGCACGACCCCCGGGACAGGGGGCTACGAGCAGTACTTC
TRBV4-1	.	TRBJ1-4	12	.	CASSQTLQKLFF	TGCGCCAGCAGCCAAACTCTGCAAAAACTGTTTTTT